This record concerns one T cell receptor (beta chain) sequence. These data originate in a study of blood T cells in healthy people across ages. Each donor was a healthy Caucasian individual from Russia, aged roughly 6 to 95. With a J-beta primer mix and a sample-barcoded 5' primer, a second PCR ran about 7 to 11 cycles. A single record per CDR3 protein comes from TCRdb applying MiXCR to the 5' RACE reads. The table records about 680,000 distinct CDR3 sequences, roughly 50% of them present only once. Unmatched junction bases numbered 12, after V lost 8 bases and J lost 10 bases. CDR1 and CDR2 (germline): MNHEY, SMNVEV (reference sequence). The CDR3 has 14 residues.

Material for sequencing was blood. V usage is TRBV27 and J usage is TRBJ2-1; the match to TRBD2 covers 9 bases. The origin of this receptor is a woman aged 60-75 years in good health. The CDR3 reads CASGLAGGSSEQFF. CDR3 in DNA: TGTGCCAGCGGTCTGGCGGGAGGGTCTAGCGAGCAGTTCTTC.